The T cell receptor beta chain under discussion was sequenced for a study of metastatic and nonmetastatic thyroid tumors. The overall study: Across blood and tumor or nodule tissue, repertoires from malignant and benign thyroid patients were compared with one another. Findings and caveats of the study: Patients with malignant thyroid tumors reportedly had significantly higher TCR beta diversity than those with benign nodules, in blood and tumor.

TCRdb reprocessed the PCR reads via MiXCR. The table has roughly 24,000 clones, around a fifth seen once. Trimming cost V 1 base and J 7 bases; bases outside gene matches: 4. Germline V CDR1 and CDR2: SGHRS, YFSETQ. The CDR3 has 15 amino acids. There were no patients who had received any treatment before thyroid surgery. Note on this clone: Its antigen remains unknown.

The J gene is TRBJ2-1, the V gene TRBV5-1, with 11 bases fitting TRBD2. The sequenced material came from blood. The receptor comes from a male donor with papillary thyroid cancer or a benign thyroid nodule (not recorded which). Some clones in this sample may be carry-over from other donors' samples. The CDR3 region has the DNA TGCGCCAGCAGCTTGTCGGGGACTAGCGGTAATGAGCAGTTCTTC. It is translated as CASSLSGTSGNEQFF.